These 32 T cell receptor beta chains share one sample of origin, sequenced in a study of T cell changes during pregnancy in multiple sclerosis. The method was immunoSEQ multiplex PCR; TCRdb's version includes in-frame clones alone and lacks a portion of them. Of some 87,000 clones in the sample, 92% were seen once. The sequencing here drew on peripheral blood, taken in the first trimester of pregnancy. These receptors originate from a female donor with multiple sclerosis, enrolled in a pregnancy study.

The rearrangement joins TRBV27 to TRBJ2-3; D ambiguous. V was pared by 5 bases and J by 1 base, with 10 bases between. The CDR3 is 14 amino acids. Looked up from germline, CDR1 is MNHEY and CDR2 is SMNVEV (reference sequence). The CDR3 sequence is CASSPLGGTDTQYF. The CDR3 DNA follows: TGTGCCAGCAGTCCCCTAGGAGGCACAGATACGCAGTATTTT.

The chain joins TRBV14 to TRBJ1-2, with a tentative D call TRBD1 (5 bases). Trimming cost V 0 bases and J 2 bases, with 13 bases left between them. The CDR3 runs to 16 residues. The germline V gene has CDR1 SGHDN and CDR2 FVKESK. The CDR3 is CASSQDPGGTNYGYTF. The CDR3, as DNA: TGTGCCAGCAGCCAAGACCCCGGAGGGACGAACTATGGCTACACCTTC.

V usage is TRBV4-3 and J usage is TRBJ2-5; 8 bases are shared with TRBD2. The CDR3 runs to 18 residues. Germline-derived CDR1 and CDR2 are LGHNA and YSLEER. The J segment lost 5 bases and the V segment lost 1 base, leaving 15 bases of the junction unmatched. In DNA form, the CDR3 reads TGCGCCAGCAGCCAAGGTCGGGTCGGGAGGGCTGTGGAGGAGACCCAGTACTTC. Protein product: CASSQGRVGRAVEETQYF.

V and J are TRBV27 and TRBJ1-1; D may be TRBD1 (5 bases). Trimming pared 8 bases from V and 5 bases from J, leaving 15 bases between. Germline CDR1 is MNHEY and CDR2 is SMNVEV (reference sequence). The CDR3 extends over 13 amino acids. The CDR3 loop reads CASLRGGGTEAFF. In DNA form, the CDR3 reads TGTGCCAGCCTCCGGGGGGGAGGGACTGAAGCTTTCTTT.

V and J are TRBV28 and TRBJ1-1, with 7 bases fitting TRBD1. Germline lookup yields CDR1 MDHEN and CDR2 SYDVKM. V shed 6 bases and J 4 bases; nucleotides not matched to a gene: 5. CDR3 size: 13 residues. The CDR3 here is CASSQTGFTEAFF. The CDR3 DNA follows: TGTGCCAGCAGCCAGACAGGGTTCACTGAAGCTTTCTTT.

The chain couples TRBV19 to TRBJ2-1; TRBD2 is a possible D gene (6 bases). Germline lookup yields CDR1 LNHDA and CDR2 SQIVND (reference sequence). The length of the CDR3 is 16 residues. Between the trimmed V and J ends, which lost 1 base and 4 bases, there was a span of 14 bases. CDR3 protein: CASSIAGAPPYNEQFF. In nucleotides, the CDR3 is TGTGCCAGTAGTATAGCGGGAGCCCCCCCATACAATGAGCAGTTCTTC.

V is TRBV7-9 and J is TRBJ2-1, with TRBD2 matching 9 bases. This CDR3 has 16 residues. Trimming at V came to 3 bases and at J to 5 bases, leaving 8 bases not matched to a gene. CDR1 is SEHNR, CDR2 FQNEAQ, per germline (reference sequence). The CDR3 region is CASSFWPSGADNEQFF. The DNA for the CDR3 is TGTGCCAGCAGCTTTTGGCCTAGCGGGGCTGACAATGAGCAGTTCTTC. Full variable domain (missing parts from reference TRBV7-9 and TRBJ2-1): DTGVSQNPRHKITKRGQNVTFRCDPISEHNRLYWYRQTLGQGPEFLTYFQNEAQLEKSRLLSDRFSAERPKGSFSTLEIQRTEQGDSAMYLCASSFWPSGADNEQFFGPGTRLTVL.

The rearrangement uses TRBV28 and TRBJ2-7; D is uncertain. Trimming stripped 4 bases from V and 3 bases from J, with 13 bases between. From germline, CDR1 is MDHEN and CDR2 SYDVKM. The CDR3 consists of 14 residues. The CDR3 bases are TGTGCCAGCAGTTCACCGAACAGATTCTACGAGCAGTACTTC. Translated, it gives CASSSPNRFYEQYF.

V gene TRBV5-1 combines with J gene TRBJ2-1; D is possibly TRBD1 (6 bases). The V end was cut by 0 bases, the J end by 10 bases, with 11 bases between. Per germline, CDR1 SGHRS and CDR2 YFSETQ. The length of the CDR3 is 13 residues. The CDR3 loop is CASSLDVRGEQFF. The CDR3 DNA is TGCGCCAGCAGCTTGGATGTTAGGGGGGAGCAGTTCTTC.

The CDR3 nucleotides are TGTGCCAGCAGCTTAGGGGGGGCAGGCTACGAGCAGTACTTC. Translated: CASSLGGAGYEQYF. The chain recombines TRBV5-6 with TRBJ2-7, with a tentative D call TRBD2 (7 bases). The germline V gene has CDR1 SGHDT and CDR2 YYEEEE. With 2 bases removed from V and 3 bases from J, the gap between germline ends came to 12 bases. The CDR3 spans 14 residues.

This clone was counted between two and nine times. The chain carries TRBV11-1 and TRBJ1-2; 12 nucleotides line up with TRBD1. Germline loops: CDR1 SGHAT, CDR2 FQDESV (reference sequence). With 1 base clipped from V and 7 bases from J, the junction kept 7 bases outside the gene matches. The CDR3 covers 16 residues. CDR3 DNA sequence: TGTGCCAGCAGCTTAGGGGCCGGGACAGGGGGCTCTGGCTACACCTTC. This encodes CASSLGAGTGGSGYTF. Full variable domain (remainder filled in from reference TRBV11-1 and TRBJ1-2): EAEVAQSPRYKITEKSQAVAFWCDPISGHATLYWYRQILGQGPELLVQFQDESVVDDSQLPKDRFSAERLKGVDSTLKIQPAELGDSAMYLCASSLGAGTGGSGYTFGSGTRLTVV.

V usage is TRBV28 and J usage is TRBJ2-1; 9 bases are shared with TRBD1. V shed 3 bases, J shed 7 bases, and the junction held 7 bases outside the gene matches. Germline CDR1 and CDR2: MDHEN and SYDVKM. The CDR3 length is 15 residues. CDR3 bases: TGTGCCAGCAGTTTTTTGGGACAGGGATCGAATGAGCAGTTCTTC. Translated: CASSFLGQGSNEQFF.

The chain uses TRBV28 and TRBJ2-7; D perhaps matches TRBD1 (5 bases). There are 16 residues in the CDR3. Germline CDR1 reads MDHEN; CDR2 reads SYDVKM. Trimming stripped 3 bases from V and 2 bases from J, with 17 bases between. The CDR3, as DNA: TGTGCCAGCAGTTTTACCGGTGAGACAGCAACCTACGAGCAGTACTTC. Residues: CASSFTGETATYEQYF.

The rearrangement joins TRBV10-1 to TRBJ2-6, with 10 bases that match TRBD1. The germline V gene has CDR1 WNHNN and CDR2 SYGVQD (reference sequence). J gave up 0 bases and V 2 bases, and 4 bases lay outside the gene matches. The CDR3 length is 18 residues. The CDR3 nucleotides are TGCGCCAGCAGTGAGCGACAGGGGGCCTACTCTGGGGCCAACGTCCTGACTTTC. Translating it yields CASSERQGAYSGANVLTF.

The CDR3 DNA reads TGTGCCAGCAGTCCCCTTTCCCCGAGGACAGTGGATCAGCCCCAGCATTTT. Translating gives CASSPLSPRTVDQPQHF. This sequence joins TRBV28 and TRBJ1-5; possibly TRBD1 for D (6 bases). This CDR3 region has 17 residues. Germline V gene sequence: CDR1 MDHEN, CDR2 SYDVKM. Trimming cost V 5 bases and J 5 bases, with 22 bases left between them.

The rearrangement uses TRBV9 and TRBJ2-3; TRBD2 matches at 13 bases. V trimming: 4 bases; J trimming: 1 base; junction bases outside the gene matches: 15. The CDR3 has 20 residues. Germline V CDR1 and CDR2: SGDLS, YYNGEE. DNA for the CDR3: TGTGCCAGCAGCCGCTTTTATGGACTAGCGGGAGTATCGGGCACAGATACGCAGTATTTT. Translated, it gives CASSRFYGLAGVSGTDTQYF.

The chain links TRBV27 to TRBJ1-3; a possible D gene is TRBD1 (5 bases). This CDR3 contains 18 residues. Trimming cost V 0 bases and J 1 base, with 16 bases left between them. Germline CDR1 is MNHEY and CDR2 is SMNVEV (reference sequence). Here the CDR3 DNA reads TGTGCCAGCAGTTTATCGGCCGGGACTCACCTATCTGGAAACACCATATATTTT. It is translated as CASSLSAGTHLSGNTIYF.

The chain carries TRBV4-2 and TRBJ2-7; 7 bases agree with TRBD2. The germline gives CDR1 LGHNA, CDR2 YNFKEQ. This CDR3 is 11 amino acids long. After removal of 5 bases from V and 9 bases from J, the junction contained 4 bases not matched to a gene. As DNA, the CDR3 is TGTGCCAGCAGCGAACTAGCGACGCAGTACTTC. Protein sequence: CASSELATQYF.

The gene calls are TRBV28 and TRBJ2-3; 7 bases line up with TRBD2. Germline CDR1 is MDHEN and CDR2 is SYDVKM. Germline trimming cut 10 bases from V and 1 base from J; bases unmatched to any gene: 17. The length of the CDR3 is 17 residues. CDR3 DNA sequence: TGTGCCACCCACCAGGTCCTCCCTAGCGGACGCACAGATACGCAGTATTTT. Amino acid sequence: CATHQVLPSGRTDTQYF.

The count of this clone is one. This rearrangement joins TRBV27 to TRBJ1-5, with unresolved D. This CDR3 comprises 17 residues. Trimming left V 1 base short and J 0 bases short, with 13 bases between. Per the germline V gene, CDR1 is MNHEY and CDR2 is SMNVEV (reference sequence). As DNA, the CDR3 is TGTGCCAGCAGTTTATACCGTGGGCCAGGTAGCAATCAGCCCCAGCATTTT. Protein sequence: CASSLYRGPGSNQPQHF.

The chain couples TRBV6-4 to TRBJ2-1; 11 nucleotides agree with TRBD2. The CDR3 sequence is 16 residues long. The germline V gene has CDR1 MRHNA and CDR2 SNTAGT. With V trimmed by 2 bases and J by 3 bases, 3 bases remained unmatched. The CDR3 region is CASSDTLAGDYNEQFF. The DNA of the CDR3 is TGTGCCAGCAGTGACACACTAGCGGGAGACTACAATGAGCAGTTCTTC.

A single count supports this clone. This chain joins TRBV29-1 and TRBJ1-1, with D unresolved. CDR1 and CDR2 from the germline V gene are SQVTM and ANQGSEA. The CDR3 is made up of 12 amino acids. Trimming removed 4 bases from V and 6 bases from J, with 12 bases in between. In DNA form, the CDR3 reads TGCAGCGTTGGTCAGGCGTGGGCTGAAGCTTTCTTT. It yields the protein CSVGQAWAEAFF. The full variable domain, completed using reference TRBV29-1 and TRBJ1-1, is SAVISQKPSRDICQRGTSLTIQCQVDSQVTMMFWYRQQPGQSLTLIATANQGSEATYESGFVIDKFPISRPNLTFSTLTVSNMSPEDSSIYLCSVGQAWAEAFFGQGTRLTVV.

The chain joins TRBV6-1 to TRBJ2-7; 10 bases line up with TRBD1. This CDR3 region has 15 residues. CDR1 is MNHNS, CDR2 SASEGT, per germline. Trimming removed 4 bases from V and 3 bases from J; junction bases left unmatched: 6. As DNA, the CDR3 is TGTGCCAGCAGTGCCCCGGACAGGGGGTTCTACGAGCAGTACTTC. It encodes CASSAPDRGFYEQYF.

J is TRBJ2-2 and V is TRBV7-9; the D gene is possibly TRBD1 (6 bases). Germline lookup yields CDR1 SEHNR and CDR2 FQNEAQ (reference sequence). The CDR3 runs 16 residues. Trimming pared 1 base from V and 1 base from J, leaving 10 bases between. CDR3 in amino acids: CASSLGWTVNTGELFF. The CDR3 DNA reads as TGTGCCAGCAGCTTAGGTTGGACAGTGAACACCGGGGAGCTGTTTTTT.

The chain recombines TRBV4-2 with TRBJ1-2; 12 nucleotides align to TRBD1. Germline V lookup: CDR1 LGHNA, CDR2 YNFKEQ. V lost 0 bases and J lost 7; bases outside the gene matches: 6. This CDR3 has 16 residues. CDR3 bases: TGTGCCAGCAGCCAAGATAGGGGACAGGGGGCAGGTGGCTACACCTTC. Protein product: CASSQDRGQGAGGYTF.

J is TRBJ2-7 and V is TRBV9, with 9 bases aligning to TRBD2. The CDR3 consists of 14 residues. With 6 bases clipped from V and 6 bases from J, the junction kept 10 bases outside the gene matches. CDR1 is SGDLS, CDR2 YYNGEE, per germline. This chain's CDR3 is CASTPLLSGSEQYF. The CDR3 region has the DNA TGTGCCAGCACTCCATTGCTTAGCGGGAGCGAGCAGTACTTC.

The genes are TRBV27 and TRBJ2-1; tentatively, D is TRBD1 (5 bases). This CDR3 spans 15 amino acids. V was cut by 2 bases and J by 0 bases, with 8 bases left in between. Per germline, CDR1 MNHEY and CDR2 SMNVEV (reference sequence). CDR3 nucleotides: TGTGCCAGCAGTTTAGATGGGGCCTCCTACAATGAGCAGTTCTTC. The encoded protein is CASSLDGASYNEQFF.

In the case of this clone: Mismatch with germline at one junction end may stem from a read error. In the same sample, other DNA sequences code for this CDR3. CDR3 sequence: CASSQDAGPYYEQYF. CDR3 coding DNA: TGCGCCAGCAGTCAAGATGCGGGGCCCTACTACGAGCAGTACTTC. The chain has TRBV4-1 and TRBJ2-7, with D possibly TRBD2 on 6 matching bases. The CDR3 runs 15 residues. Germline-derived CDR1 and CDR2 are MGHRA and YSYEKL.

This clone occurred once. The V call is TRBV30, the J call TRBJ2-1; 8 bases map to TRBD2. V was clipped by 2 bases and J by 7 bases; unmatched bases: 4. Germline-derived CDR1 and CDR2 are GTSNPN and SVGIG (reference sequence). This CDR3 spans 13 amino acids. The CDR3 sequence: CAWSTGGPNEQFF. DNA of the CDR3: TGTGCCTGGAGTACGGGAGGGCCGAATGAGCAGTTCTTC.

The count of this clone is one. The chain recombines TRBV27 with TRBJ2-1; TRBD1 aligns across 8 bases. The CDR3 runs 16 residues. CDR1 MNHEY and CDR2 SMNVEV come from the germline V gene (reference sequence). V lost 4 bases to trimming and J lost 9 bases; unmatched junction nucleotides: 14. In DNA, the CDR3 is TGTGCCAGCAGTTCAGGGACCGGGACAGGCCAGATTGAGCAGTTCTTC. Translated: CASSSGTGTGQIEQFF.

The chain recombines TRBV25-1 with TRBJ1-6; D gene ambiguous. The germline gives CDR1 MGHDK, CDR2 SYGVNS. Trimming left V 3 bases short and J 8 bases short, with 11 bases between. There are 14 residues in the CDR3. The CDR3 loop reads CASSDVLRDSPLHF. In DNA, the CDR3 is TGTGCCAGCAGTGATGTTCTACGGGATTCACCCCTCCACTTT.

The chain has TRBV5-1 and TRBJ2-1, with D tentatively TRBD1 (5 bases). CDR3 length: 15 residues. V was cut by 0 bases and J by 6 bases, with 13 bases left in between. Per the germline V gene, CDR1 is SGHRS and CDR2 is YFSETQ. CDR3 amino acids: CASSLEGVSGNEQFF. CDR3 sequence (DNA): TGCGCCAGCAGCTTGGAAGGGGTTAGTGGCAATGAGCAGTTCTTC.